The 12 T cell receptor beta chains below come from one sample, sequenced in a study of cytomegalovirus exposure and HLA in healthy donors. PCR employed 60 Vbeta and 13 Jbeta primers. Measured with immunoSEQ multiplex PCR; TCRdb has only the in-frame clones, and not every one. The sample consists of more than 150,000 clones, 82% of them appearing once. The sequencing sample was made of PBMCs. These receptors all stem from a man aged 40-50 years in good health and CMV-seronegative.

The V and J genes are TRBV7-3 and TRBJ1-2; 8 nucleotides match TRBD1. V shed 5 bases, J shed 12 bases, and the junction held 11 bases outside the gene matches. This CDR3 contains 13 residues. The germline gives CDR1 SGHTA, CDR2 FQGTGA. The CDR3 region is CASSPRTGPSHTF. The CDR3, as DNA: TGTGCCAGCAGCCCCCGGACAGGGCCCTCCCACACCTTC.

The chain is built from TRBV6-5 and TRBJ2-2; 12 positions agree with TRBD2. The ends lost 6 bases at V and 5 bases at J; junction bases unmatched: 4. CDR1 and CDR2 from the germline V gene are MNHEY and SVGAGI. This CDR3 region has 15 residues. CDR3 nucleotides: TGTGCCAGCAGCCTAGGACTAGCGGGGACCGGGGAGCTGTTTTTT. Protein: CASSLGLAGTGELFF.

The rearrangement links TRBV7-9 to TRBJ2-1; possibly TRBD2 for D (6 bases). The germline V and J ends were trimmed by 6 bases and 5 bases, with 17 bases remaining between them. The CDR3 has 15 residues. Germline CDR1 and CDR2: SEHNR and FQNEAQ (reference sequence). The CDR3 sequence is CASRDPGSVHNEQFF. The CDR3 coding sequence is TGTGCCAGCAGAGATCCCGGGAGCGTCCACAATGAGCAGTTCTTC. Full variable domain (missing parts from reference TRBV7-9 and TRBJ2-1): DTGVSQNPRHKITKRGQNVTFRCDPISEHNRLYWYRQTLGQGPEFLTYFQNEAQLEKSRLLSDRFSAERPKGSFSTLEIQRTEQGDSAMYLCASRDPGSVHNEQFFGPGTRLTVL.

This clone occurred once. The chain links TRBV11-2 to TRBJ1-2; D is possibly TRBD1 (5 bases). Germline V gene sequence: CDR1 SGHAT, CDR2 FQNNGV. The CDR3 has 13 residues. V was trimmed by 5 bases and J by 1 base, leaving 8 bases between them. In DNA, the CDR3 is TGTGCCAGCAGCACCGACAGTAACTATGGCTACACCTTC. Its protein is CASSTDSNYGYTF.

The chain carries TRBV27 and TRBJ2-2, with D possibly matching TRBD1 (5 bases). This CDR3 contains 12 residues. The germline CDR1 and CDR2 sequences are MNHEY and SMNVEV (reference sequence). Trimming stripped 10 bases from V and 3 bases from J, with 9 bases between. CDR3 nucleotides: TGTGCCACCTCAGGGTACACCGGGGAGCTGTTTTTT. This sequence encodes CATSGYTGELFF.

The chain carries TRBV7-6 and TRBJ2-7; tentatively, D is TRBD2 (5 bases). Trimming took off 3 bases at V and 0 bases at J, with 18 bases between the two ends. This CDR3 is 17 amino acids long. Germline CDR1 and CDR2: SGHVS and FNYEAQ. This CDR3 reads CASSFNGSGLSSYEQYF. The CDR3 bases are TGTGCCAGCAGCTTTAACGGGTCGGGGTTGAGCTCCTACGAGCAGTACTTC.

The chain carries TRBV18 and TRBJ2-7, with a weak D call TRBD2 (5 bases). This CDR3 is 13 amino acids long. Per germline, CDR1 KGHSH and CDR2 LQKENI. V gave up 3 bases and J gave up 5 bases, with 11 bases separating them. CDR3 sequence: CASSPLLGDEQYF. The DNA of the CDR3 is TGTGCCAGCTCACCGTTACTCGGGGACGAGCAGTACTTC.

This chain uses TRBV5-1 with TRBJ2-2, with 8 bases lining up with TRBD1. This CDR3 spans 15 amino acids. V was clipped by 3 bases and J by 0 bases; unmatched bases: 1. Germline V CDR1 and CDR2: SGHRS, YFSETQ. Here the CDR3 reads CASSSDRANTGELFF. The CDR3 coding sequence is TGCGCCAGCAGCTCGGACAGGGCGAACACCGGGGAGCTGTTTTTT.

V is TRBV25-1 and J is TRBJ2-1, with D tentatively TRBD1 (5 bases). The CDR3 is 15 amino acids. Germline assignment: CDR1 MGHDK and CDR2 SYGVNS. The V end was cut by 3 bases, the J end by 12 bases, with 21 bases between. CDR3 DNA sequence: TGTGCCAGCAGTGACGTGGTCCTACCATTCCAGGGGCAGTTCTTC. This codes for CASSDVVLPFQGQFF.

V gene TRBV15 combines with J gene TRBJ2-1; 11 nucleotides agree with TRBD2. Germline CDR1 and CDR2: LNHNV and YYDKDF (reference sequence). This CDR3 is built from 15 residues. The V and J ends lost 1 base and 7 bases, in that order; junction bases with no gene match: 3. In DNA, the CDR3 is TGTGCCACCAGCAGAGTAGCGGGGGGGGTAAATGAGCAGTTCTTC. This sequence encodes CATSRVAGGVNEQFF. The whole variable domain, remainder taken from reference TRBV15 and TRBJ2-1, is DAMVIQNPRYQVTQFGKPVTLSCSQTLNHNVMYWYQQKSSQAPKLLFHYYDKDFNNEADTPDNFQSRRPNTSFCFLDIRSPGLGDTAMYLCATSRVAGGVNEQFFGPGTRLTVL.

The V and J genes are TRBV30 and TRBJ1-1, with D possibly matching TRBD1 (6 bases). Trimming took 0 bases from V and 6 from J, leaving 14 bases between them. Germline V gene sequence: CDR1 GTSNPN, CDR2 SVGIG (reference sequence). The CDR3 covers 14 residues. DNA of the CDR3: TGTGCCTGGAGTGTAGGGGGAAGGACAGCTGAAGCTTTCTTT. Residues: CAWSVGGRTAEAFF.

The V call is TRBV30, the J call TRBJ2-5, with D perhaps matching TRBD2 (6 bases). From germline, CDR1 is GTSNPN and CDR2 SVGIG (reference sequence). This CDR3 is 12 amino acids long. The V end was cut by 8 bases, the J end by 0 bases, with 10 bases between. The CDR3 is CALRDYQETQYF. As DNA, the CDR3 is TGTGCCCTCCGGGACTACCAAGAGACCCAGTACTTC.